This TCR beta chain was identified during a study of T cell changes during pregnancy in multiple sclerosis. Profiling relied on immunoSEQ multiplex PCR, and the TCRdb table lists in-frame clones only, not all of them. This sample has over 15,000 clones, with 84% found just once. Germline V lookup: CDR1 LGHNA, CDR2 YSLEER. The ends lost 3 bases at V and 4 bases at J; junction bases unmatched: 7. The CDR3 runs 16 residues. The sample was CD8+ T cells from peripheral blood mononuclear cells, taken in the second trimester of pregnancy. The chain links TRBV4-3 to TRBJ2-2, with TRBD1 identical over 8 bases. This TCR derives from a female donor in good health, enrolled as a control in a pregnancy study. The CDR3 region is CASSQRGQVLTGELFF. CDR3 coding DNA: TGCGCCAGCAGCCAGAGGGGACAGGTTCTCACCGGGGAGCTGTTTTTT.